Sequencing of this T cell receptor (beta chain) was carried out in a study of OX40 agonist ivuxolimab in advanced cancers. Looking at the study overall: Averaging roughly 60 years in age, with a range of roughly 23 to 80, the cohort was around 87% male. Anti-PD-1, anti-PD-L1 or anti-CTLA-4 therapy given earlier was allowed, and 40% had some. Points from the study as a whole: The average count of expanded clones was higher among CD8+ T cells than among CD4+. With doses of 0.1 to 3.0 mg/kg, CD4+ and CD8+ blood T cells had undergone clonal expansion by week 6.

Regarding this clone: As yet, its antigen is unknown.

Clones were sequenced by immunoSEQ multiplex PCR, and TCRdb holds only the in-frame ones, with some missing. This table holds tens of thousands of clones, just under 90% found once. From germline, CDR1 is SEHNR and CDR2 FQNEAQ (reference sequence). CDR3 size: 11 residues. Trimming stripped 5 bases from V and 5 bases from J, with 6 bases between. The source was CD4+ or CD8+ T cells sorted from blood, collected in a trial of the OX40 agonist ivuxolimab. The source is an adult with an advanced solid tumor such as melanoma, head and neck, liver or kidney cancer. The chain recombines TRBV7-9 with TRBJ2-5; unclear D gene. The CDR3 reads CASSVGETQYF. In nucleotides, the CDR3 is TGTGCCAGCAGCGTCGGGGAGACCCAGTACTTC. The variable domain in full, completed from reference TRBV7-9 and TRBJ2-5, reads DTGVSQNPRHKITKRGQNVTFRCDPISEHNRLYWYRQTLGQGPEFLTYFQNEAQLEKSRLLSDRFSAERPKGSFSTLEIQRTEQGDSAMYLCASSVGETQYFGPGTRLLVL.